This TCR beta chain is from a study of blood T cell repertoires in COVID-19. With V trimmed by 3 bases and J by 1 base, 23 bases remained unmatched. The germline CDR1 and CDR2 sequences are MDHEN and SYDVKM. This CDR3 has 21 amino acids. Assay used: immunoSEQ multiplex PCR; TCRdb lists only in-frame clones, some missing. The data show around 240,000 clones, with about 87% seen just once and less than 0.9% held by the top ten. The rearrangement joins TRBV28 to TRBJ1-2; 7 positions match TRBD1. The source of this sequence is a man in his forties or fifties who had been exposed to COVID-19. The sequenced sample consisted of PBMCs or T cells enriched from blood (not recorded which). Here the CDR3 reads CASSFPPWNLQGPTINYGYTF. The CDR3, as DNA: TGTGCCAGCAGTTTCCCCCCATGGAATCTACAGGGGCCTACGATTAACTATGGCTACACCTTC.